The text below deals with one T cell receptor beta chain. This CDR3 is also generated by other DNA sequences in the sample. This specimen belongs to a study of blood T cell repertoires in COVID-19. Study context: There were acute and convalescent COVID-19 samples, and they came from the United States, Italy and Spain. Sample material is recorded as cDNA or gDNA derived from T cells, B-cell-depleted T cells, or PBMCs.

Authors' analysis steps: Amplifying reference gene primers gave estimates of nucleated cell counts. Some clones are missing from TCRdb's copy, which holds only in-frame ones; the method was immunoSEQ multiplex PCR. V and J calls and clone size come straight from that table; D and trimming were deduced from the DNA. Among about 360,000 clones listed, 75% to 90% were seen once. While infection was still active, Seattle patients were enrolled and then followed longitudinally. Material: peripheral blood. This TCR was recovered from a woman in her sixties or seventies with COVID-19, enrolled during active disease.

The CDR3 is CASSFDSYGYTF. As DNA, the CDR3 is TGTGCCAGCAGCTTCGACAGTTATGGCTACACCTTC. The chain couples TRBV5-4 to TRBJ1-2; weak D call: TRBD1 (5 bases). The CDR3 contains 12 residues. The germline CDR1 and CDR2 sequences are SGHNT and YYREEE (reference sequence). V was trimmed by 2 bases and J by 5 bases, leaving 7 bases between them.